The next 27 T cell receptor beta chains were all read from a single sample in a study of OX40 agonist ivuxolimab in advanced cancers. Here immunoSEQ multiplex PCR was the method, and the copy in TCRdb shows in-frame clones only, minus some. Of tens of thousands of clones listed, approximately 84% were seen once; the top ten hold 2.5% to 3%. Here the sequenced sample was CD4+ or CD8+ T cells sorted from blood, taken in a trial of the OX40 agonist ivuxolimab. These receptors originate from an adult with an advanced solid tumor such as melanoma, head and neck, liver or kidney cancer.

This chain connects TRBV19 to TRBJ2-1; a possible D gene is TRBD2 (6 bases). Trimming removed 0 bases from V and 9 bases from J, with 12 bases in between. This CDR3 contains 14 residues. Per germline, CDR1 LNHDA and CDR2 SQIVND (reference sequence). CDR3 nucleotide sequence: TGTGCCAGTAGTATAGATCATGCGGGGATTGAGCAGTTCTTC. Protein product: CASSIDHAGIEQFF.

The chain recombines TRBV9 with TRBJ2-3, with TRBD1 identical over 12 bases. Germline trimming cut 2 bases from V and 4 bases from J; bases unmatched to any gene: 5. The CDR3 covers 16 residues. Germline assignment: CDR1 SGDLS and CDR2 YYNGEE. The CDR3 sequence: CASSVGGTGGADTQYF. CDR3 nucleotides: TGTGCCAGCAGCGTCGGTGGGACAGGGGGCGCAGATACGCAGTATTTT.

This clone was recorded once. V is TRBV4-3 and J is TRBJ2-5; TRBD2 might be the D (7 bases). CDR1 is LGHNA, CDR2 YSLEER, per germline. CDR3 length equals 15 residues. The V gene lost 3 bases and the J gene lost 3 bases, with 14 bases spanning the gap. CDR3 in amino acids: CASSQKGDYEETQYF. The DNA of the CDR3 is TGCGCCAGCAGCCAGAAGGGGGACTACGAAGAGACCCAGTACTTC.

The CDR3 here is CASSPLGLAGAHSYNEQFF. The DNA of the CDR3 is TGTGCCAGCTCGCCCCTTGGACTAGCGGGGGCTCACTCCTACAATGAGCAGTTCTTC. This chain links TRBV18 with TRBJ2-1; 13 bases align to TRBD2. In germline, CDR1 is KGHSH, CDR2 LQKENI. Germline trimming cut 6 bases from V and 0 bases from J; bases unmatched to any gene: 11. CDR3 length equals 19 residues.

On this clone: Its ends do not fully match the called genes, so a read error is possible. CDR3 protein: CASRSPGLNMWDF. CDR3 nucleotides: TGTGCCAGCAGATCACCGGGACTAAACATGTGGGACTTC. The chain joins TRBV6-5 to TRBJ2-4, with 7 bases that match TRBD2. Germline CDR1 is MNHEY and CDR2 is SVGAGI. The CDR3 consists of 13 residues.

The J gene is TRBJ1-5, the V gene TRBV4-2, with D possibly being TRBD1 (5 bases). There are 16 residues in the CDR3. Trimming removed 3 bases at V and 6 bases at J, with 18 bases between. From germline, CDR1 is LGHNA and CDR2 YNFKEQ. The CDR3 is CASSHLAGGNGQPQHF. Here the CDR3 DNA reads TGTGCCAGCAGCCACCTCGCCGGGGGGAATGGTCAGCCCCAGCATTTT.

In DNA form, the CDR3 reads TGTGCCAGCAGCGTAGACGGGGGGGAAGATACGCAGTATTTT. Its translation: CASSVDGGEDTQYF. The chain recombines TRBV9 with TRBJ2-3; 8 bases are a match to TRBD2. This CDR3 comprises 14 residues. Germline assignment: CDR1 SGDLS and CDR2 YYNGEE. Germline trimming cut 0 bases from V and 5 bases from J; bases unmatched to any gene: 2.

This clone was counted a single time. This chain joins TRBV2 and TRBJ2-5; D gene unclear. There are 13 residues in the CDR3. The V end was cut by 3 bases, the J end by 5 bases, with 10 bases between. Per germline, CDR1 SNHLY and CDR2 FYNNEI. This CDR3 reads CASSDGVVETQYF. Here the CDR3 DNA reads TGTGCCAGCAGTGACGGTGTCGTGGAGACCCAGTACTTC.

The chain combines TRBV7-9 with TRBJ2-7; 7 bases map to TRBD1. Germline V CDR1 and CDR2: SEHNR, FQNEAQ (reference sequence). This CDR3 has 15 amino acids. Germline trimming cut 5 bases from V and 3 bases from J; bases unmatched to any gene: 10. The CDR3 DNA is TGTGCCAGCAGCGAAGCCACAGGGGTAGGCTACGAGCAGTACTTC. Its translation is CASSEATGVGYEQYF.

V gene TRBV7-8 combines with J gene TRBJ1-2, with 8 positions matching TRBD1. The CDR3 has 15 residues. The germline V gene encodes CDR1 SGHVS and CDR2 FQNEAQ. V was pared by 5 bases and J by 6 bases, with 11 bases of the junction left unmatched. The CDR3 spells CASSPDRATLNGYTF. The CDR3 DNA reads as TGTGCCAGCAGCCCGGACAGGGCGACCCTAAATGGCTACACCTTC. The variable domain in full, completed from reference TRBV7-8 and TRBJ1-2, reads GAGVSQSPRYKVAKRGQDVALRCDPISGHVSLFWYQQALGQGPEFLTYFQNEAQLDKSGLPSDRFFAERPEGSVSTLKIQRTQQEDSAVYLCASSPDRATLNGYTFGSGTRLTVV.

The V gene is TRBV13, the J gene TRBJ2-1; D perhaps matches TRBD2 (5 bases). Germline-derived CDR1 and CDR2 are PRHDT and FYEKMQ (reference sequence). CDR3 length: 17 amino acids. Deletions cut 4 bases from V and 9 bases from J, with 25 bases between. This CDR3 is CASSSYPEGRLVGEQFF. Written as DNA, the CDR3 is TGTGCCAGCAGCTCCTACCCCGAGGGCCGTTTGGTTGGTGAGCAGTTCTTC.

The rearrangement joins TRBV29-1 to TRBJ2-3, with 7 positions matching TRBD2. The CDR3 runs 13 residues. The germline gives CDR1 SQVTM, CDR2 ANQGSEA. J gave up 6 bases and V 3 bases, and 6 bases lay outside the gene matches. CDR3 nucleotides: TGCAGCGTTGATCTGGGAGGGACGGATACGCAGTATTTT. This gives the protein CSVDLGGTDTQYF.

This sequence joins TRBV7-3 and TRBJ2-1, with TRBD1 as a possible D gene (7 bases). The CDR3 is 15 residues long. Germline loops: CDR1 SGHTA, CDR2 FQGTGA. With 5 bases removed from V and 7 bases from J, the gap between germline ends came to 18 bases. CDR3 in DNA: TGTGCCAGCAGCCCCCGGGGGACAGCCTCGAATGAGCAGTTCTTC. This gives the protein CASSPRGTASNEQFF. Supplemented by reference TRBV7-3 and TRBJ2-1, the full variable domain reads GAGVSQTPSNKVTEKGKYVELRCDPISGHTALYWYRQSLGQGPEFLIYFQGTGAADDSGLPNDRFFAVRPEGSVSTLKIQRTERGDSAVYLCASSPRGTASNEQFFGPGTRLTVL.

The J gene is TRBJ2-1, the V gene TRBV4-3; TRBD2 agrees at 10 bases. This CDR3 is 18 amino acids long. The germline gives CDR1 LGHNA, CDR2 YSLEER. The trim removed 0 bases at V and 4 bases at J, leaving 9 bases unmatched. The CDR3 bases are TGCGCCAGCAGCCAAGATACGTCCGGACTAGCGGATTACAATGAGCAGTTCTTC. As protein: CASSQDTSGLADYNEQFF.

This clone was counted a single time. J is TRBJ1-1 and V is TRBV6-4; no clear D. Trimming took off 6 bases at V and 2 bases at J, with 10 bases between the two ends. Per the germline V gene, CDR1 is MRHNA and CDR2 is SNTAGT. The CDR3 totals 13 residues. The chain's CDR3 is CASRATLNTEAFF. The CDR3 region has the DNA TGTGCCAGCAGAGCTACACTAAACACTGAAGCTTTCTTT.

The V gene is TRBV14, the J gene TRBJ2-2; no clear D gene. The V end lost 5 bases, the J end lost 5 bases, and 6 bases lay between the germline ends. This CDR3 is 12 amino acids long. Germline loops: CDR1 SGHDN, CDR2 FVKESK. Written as DNA, the CDR3 is TGTGCCAGCAGCTTCGGTACCGGGGAGCTGTTTTTT. It translates to CASSFGTGELFF.

V and J are TRBV5-4 and TRBJ2-2; TRBD1 agrees at 10 bases. Unmatched junction bases numbered 5, after V lost 2 bases and J lost 4 bases. In germline, CDR1 is SGHNT, CDR2 YYREEE (reference sequence). There are 16 residues in the CDR3. The CDR3 coding sequence is TGTGCCAGCAGCTTAATAAGGACAGGGGGCACCGGGGAGCTGTTTTTT. This codes for CASSLIRTGGTGELFF.

This chain connects TRBV5-4 to TRBJ1-2; no reliable D call. The germline gives CDR1 SGHNT, CDR2 YYREEE (reference sequence). V lost 3 bases, J lost 5 bases, and 11 bases lay in between. This CDR3 spans 13 amino acids. Here the CDR3 reads CASSSDGSYGYTF. CDR3 coding DNA: TGTGCCAGCAGCTCCGACGGTAGTTATGGCTACACCTTC. Combining the CDR3 with reference TRBV5-4 and TRBJ1-2 gives the whole variable domain ETGVTQSPTHLIKTRGQQVTLRCSSQSGHNTVSWYQQALGQGPQFIFQYYREEENGRGNFPPRFSGLQFPNYSSELNVNALELDDSALYLCASSSDGSYGYTFGSGTRLTVV.

The gene calls are TRBV4-1 and TRBJ1-2, with 7 bases matching TRBD1. The V segment lost 4 bases and the J segment 4 bases; nucleotides outside the gene matches: 6. This CDR3 region has 14 residues. Looked up from germline, CDR1 is MGHRA and CDR2 is YSYEKL. CDR3 residues: CASSPPGQPYGYTF. Here the CDR3 DNA reads TGCGCCAGCAGCCCCCCGGGACAGCCCTATGGCTACACCTTC.

The chain couples TRBV19 to TRBJ2-3, with a tentative D call TRBD2 (5 bases). The CDR3 length is 17 residues. Germline CDR1 is LNHDA and CDR2 is SQIVND (reference sequence). Trimming removed 1 base at V and 1 base at J, with 15 bases between. The CDR3 region is CASSIGRGRGGTDTQYF. For the CDR3, the DNA is TGTGCCAGTAGTATAGGGAGAGGACGGGGAGGCACAGATACGCAGTATTTT.

The chain couples TRBV19 to TRBJ1-2; D gene ambiguous. Germline V lookup: CDR1 LNHDA, CDR2 SQIVND (reference sequence). The CDR3 totals 15 residues. The V end was cut by 3 bases, the J end by 5 bases, with 16 bases between. CDR3 DNA: TGTGCCAGTAGTATCCCGGAGAGGGCCCTTTATGGCTACACCTTC. The encoded protein is CASSIPERALYGYTF.

J is TRBJ1-6 and V is TRBV7-9; D is undetermined. V was shortened by 1 base and J by 7 bases, with 8 bases between the two germline ends. Germline V gene sequence: CDR1 SEHNR, CDR2 FQNEAQ (reference sequence). The length of the CDR3 is 14 residues. CDR3 amino acids: CASSLGGYNSPLHF. CDR3 sequence (DNA): TGTGCCAGCAGCTTAGGAGGGTACAATTCACCCCTCCACTTT.

The J gene is TRBJ1-1, the V gene TRBV29-1, with D possibly TRBD1 on 6 matching bases. Deletions cut 4 bases from V and 11 bases from J, with 14 bases between. Germline loops: CDR1 SQVTM, CDR2 ANQGSEA. This CDR3 spans 11 amino acids. The DNA of the CDR3 is TGCAGCGTTGGGCAGGGGATCGGGGCTTTCTTT. This codes for CSVGQGIGAFF.

This chain joins TRBV6-1 and TRBJ1-4; the match to TRBD1 covers 7 bases. The CDR3 contains 14 residues. Looked up from germline, CDR1 is MNHNS and CDR2 is SASEGT. The J segment lost 2 bases and the V segment lost 8 bases, leaving 5 bases of the junction unmatched. The CDR3 nucleotides are TGTGCCAGCGACAGGGAAGGTACTAATGAAAAACTGTTTTTT. Translated: CASDREGTNEKLFF.

This sequence joins TRBV19 and TRBJ1-2; D is possibly TRBD1 (6 bases). Germline CDR1 LNHDA, CDR2 SQIVND (reference sequence). V was cut by 4 bases and J by 4 bases, with 13 bases left in between. CDR3 length equals 14 residues. In nucleotides, the CDR3 is TGTGCCAGTAGTACCCGCCCACAGGGCTATGGCTACACCTTC. Translating gives CASSTRPQGYGYTF.

The rearrangement links TRBV5-1 to TRBJ2-1; D is possibly TRBD1 (6 bases). Germline CDR1 is SGHRS and CDR2 is YFSETQ. CDR3 length: 16 residues. The V gene lost 2 bases and the J gene lost 7 bases, with 19 bases spanning the gap. Here the CDR3 reads CASSLGKRGQGNEQFF. For the CDR3, the DNA is TGCGCCAGCAGCTTAGGAAAAAGGGGTCAGGGGAATGAGCAGTTCTTC.

The rearrangement uses TRBV11-3 and TRBJ2-5; 11 bases are a match to TRBD2. The CDR3 extends over 16 amino acids. Germline V gene sequence: CDR1 SGHNT, CDR2 YENEEA. V lost 5 bases, J lost 4 bases, and 9 bases stayed unmatched. As DNA, the CDR3 is TGTGCCAGCAGCCCCGGACTAGCGGGCGGTTCAGAGACCCAGTACTTC. Translation gives CASSPGLAGGSETQYF.